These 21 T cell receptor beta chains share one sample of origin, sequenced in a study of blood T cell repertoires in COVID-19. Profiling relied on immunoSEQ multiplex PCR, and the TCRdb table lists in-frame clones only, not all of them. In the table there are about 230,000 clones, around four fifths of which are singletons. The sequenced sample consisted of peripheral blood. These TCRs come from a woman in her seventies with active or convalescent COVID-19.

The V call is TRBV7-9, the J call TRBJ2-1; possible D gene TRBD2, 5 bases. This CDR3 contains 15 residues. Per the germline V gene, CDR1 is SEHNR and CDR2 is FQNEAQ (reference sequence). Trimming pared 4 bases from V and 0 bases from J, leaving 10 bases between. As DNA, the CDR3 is TGTGCCAGCAGCTCCGGACTTATCTCCTACAATGAGCAGTTCTTC. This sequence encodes CASSSGLISYNEQFF. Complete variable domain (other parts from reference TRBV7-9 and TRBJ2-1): DTGVSQNPRHKITKRGQNVTFRCDPISEHNRLYWYRQTLGQGPEFLTYFQNEAQLEKSRLLSDRFSAERPKGSFSTLEIQRTEQGDSAMYLCASSSGLISYNEQFFGPGTRLTVL.

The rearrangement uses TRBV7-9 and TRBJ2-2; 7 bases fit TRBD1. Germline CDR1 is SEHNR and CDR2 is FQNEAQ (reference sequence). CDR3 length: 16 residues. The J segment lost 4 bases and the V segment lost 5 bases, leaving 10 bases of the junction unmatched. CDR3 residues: CASSDTVRGFTGELFF. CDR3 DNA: TGTGCCAGCAGCGACACAGTCAGGGGGTTCACCGGGGAGCTGTTTTTT.

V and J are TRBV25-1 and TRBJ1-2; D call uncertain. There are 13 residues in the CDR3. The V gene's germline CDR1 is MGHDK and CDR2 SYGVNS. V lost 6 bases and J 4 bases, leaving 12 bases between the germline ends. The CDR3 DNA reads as TGTGCCAGCAGGGGCGGGGTGGCCTATGGCTACACCTTC. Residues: CASRGGVAYGYTF.

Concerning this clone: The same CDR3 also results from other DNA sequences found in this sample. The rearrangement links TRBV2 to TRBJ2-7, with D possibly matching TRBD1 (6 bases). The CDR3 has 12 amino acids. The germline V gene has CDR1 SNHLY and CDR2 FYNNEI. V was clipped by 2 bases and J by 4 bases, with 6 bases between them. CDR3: CASSERGYEQYF. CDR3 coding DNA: TGTGCCAGCAGTGAAAGGGGGTACGAGCAGTACTTC.

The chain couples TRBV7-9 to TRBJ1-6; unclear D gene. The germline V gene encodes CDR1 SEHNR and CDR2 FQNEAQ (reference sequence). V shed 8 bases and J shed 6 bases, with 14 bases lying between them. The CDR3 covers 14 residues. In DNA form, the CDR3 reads TGTGCCAGCGGGAGTGGAACTCGTAATTCACCCCTCCACTTT. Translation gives CASGSGTRNSPLHF.

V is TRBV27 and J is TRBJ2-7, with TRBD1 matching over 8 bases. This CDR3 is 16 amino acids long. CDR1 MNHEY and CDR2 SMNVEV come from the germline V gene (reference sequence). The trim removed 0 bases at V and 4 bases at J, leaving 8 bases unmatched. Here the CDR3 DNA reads TGTGCCAGCAGTTTATCCTGGACAGGGTCGGGTTACGAGCAGTACTTC. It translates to CASSLSWTGSGYEQYF.

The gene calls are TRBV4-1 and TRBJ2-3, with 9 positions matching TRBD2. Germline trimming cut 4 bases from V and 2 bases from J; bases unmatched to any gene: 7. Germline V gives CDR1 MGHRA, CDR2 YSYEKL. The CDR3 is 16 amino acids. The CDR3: CASSRPLAGSTDTQYF. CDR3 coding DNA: TGCGCCAGCAGCCGACCCCTAGCGGGGTCCACAGATACGCAGTATTTT.

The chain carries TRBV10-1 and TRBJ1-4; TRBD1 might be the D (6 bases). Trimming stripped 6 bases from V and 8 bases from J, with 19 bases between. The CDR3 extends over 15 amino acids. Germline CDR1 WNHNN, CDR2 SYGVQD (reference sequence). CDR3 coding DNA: TGCGCCAGCAGCCAAGGGGGGGGAAAAGGGGAAAAACTGTTTTTT. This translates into CASSQGGGKGEKLFF.

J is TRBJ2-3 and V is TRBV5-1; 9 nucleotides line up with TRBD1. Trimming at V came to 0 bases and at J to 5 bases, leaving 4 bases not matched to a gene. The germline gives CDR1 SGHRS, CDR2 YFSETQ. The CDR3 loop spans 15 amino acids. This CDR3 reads CASSLGGTGLDTQYF. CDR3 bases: TGCGCCAGCAGCTTGGGAGGGACAGGGTTAGATACGCAGTATTTT.

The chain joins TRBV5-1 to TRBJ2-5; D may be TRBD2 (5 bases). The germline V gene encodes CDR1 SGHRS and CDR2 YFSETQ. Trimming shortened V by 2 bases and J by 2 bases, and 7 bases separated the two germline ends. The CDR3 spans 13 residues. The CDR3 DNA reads TGCGCCAGCAGCTTACGGGATCAAGAGACCCAGTACTTC. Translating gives CASSLRDQETQYF.

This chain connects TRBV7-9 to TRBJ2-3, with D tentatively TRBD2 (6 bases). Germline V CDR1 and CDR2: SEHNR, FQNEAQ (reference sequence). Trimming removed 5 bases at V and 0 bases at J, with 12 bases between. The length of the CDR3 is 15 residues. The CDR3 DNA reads TGTGCCAGCAGCAAACCGGGGGTTAGCACAGATACGCAGTATTTT. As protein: CASSKPGVSTDTQYF.

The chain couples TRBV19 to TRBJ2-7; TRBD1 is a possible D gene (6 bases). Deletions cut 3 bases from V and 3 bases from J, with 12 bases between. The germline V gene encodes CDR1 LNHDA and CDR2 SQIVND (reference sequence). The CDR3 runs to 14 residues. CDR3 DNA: TGTGCCAGTAGTATCAGGACAGCGAGCTACGAGCAGTACTTC. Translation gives CASSIRTASYEQYF.

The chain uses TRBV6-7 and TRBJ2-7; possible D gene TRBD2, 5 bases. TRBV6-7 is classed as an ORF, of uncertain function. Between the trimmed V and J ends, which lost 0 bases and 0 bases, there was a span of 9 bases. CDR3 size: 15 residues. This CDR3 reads CASSYSGVHSYEQYF. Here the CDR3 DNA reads TGTGCCAGCAGTTACTCCGGGGTACACTCCTACGAGCAGTACTTC.

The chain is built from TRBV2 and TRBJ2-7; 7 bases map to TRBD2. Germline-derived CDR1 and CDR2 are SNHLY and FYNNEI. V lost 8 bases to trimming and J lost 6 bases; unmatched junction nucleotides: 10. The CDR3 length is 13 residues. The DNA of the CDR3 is TGTGCCAGCGAGCGGGACGGACCTGGCGAGCAGTACTTC. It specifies CASERDGPGEQYF.

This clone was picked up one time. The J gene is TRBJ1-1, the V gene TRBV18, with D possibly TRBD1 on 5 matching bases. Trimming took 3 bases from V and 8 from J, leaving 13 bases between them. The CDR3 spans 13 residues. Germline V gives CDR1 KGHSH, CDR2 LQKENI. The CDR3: CASSPPGQDEAFF. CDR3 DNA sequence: TGTGCCAGCTCACCTCCAGGACAAGACGAAGCTTTCTTT.

The CDR3 is CASSAELAYYEQYF. The CDR3 nucleotides are TGCGCCAGCAGCGCGGAACTAGCGTACTACGAGCAGTACTTC. The chain recombines TRBV5-1 with TRBJ2-7, with 7 bases identical to TRBD2. There are 14 residues in the CDR3. The V and J ends lost 4 bases and 3 bases, in that order; junction bases with no gene match: 7. Germline V gives CDR1 SGHRS, CDR2 YFSETQ.

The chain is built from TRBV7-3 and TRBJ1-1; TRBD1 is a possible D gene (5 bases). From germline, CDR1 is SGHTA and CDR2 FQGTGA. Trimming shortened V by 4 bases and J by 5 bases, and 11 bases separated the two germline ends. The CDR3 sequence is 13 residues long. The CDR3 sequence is CASSSTVRTEAFF. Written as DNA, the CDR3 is TGTGCCAGCAGCTCGACAGTTCGGACTGAAGCTTTCTTT.

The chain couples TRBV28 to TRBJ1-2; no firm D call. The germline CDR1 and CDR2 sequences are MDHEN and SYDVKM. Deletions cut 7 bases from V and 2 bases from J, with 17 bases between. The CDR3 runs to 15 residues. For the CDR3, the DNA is TGTGCCAGCACCCTAGGAACGCTCGCGAACTATGGCTACACCTTC. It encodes CASTLGTLANYGYTF.

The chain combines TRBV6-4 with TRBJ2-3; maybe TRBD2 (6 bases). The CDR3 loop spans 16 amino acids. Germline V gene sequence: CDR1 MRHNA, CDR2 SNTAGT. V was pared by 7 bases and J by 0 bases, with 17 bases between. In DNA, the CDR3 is TGTGCCAGCACCCCAGGTGCGGGGACTAGCACAGATACGCAGTATTTT. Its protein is CASTPGAGTSTDTQYF.

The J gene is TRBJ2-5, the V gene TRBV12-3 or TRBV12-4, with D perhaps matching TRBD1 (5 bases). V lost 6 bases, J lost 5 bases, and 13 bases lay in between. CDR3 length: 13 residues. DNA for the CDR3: TGTGCCAGCAGCCCCCCCAACAGGGAGACCCAGTACTTC. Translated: CASSPPNRETQYF.

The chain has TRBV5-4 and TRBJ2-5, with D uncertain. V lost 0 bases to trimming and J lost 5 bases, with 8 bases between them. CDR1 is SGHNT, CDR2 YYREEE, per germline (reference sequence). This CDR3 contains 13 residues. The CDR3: CASSLAMEETQYF. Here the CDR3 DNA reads TGTGCCAGCAGCTTGGCGATGGAGGAGACCCAGTACTTC.